This paragraph covers one T cell receptor beta chain sequence. What antigen it recognizes has not been identified. The record has no base qualities; no much larger clone is one base away. CDR1 and CDR2 were assigned from the germline V gene (reference sequence) as LNHDA and SQIVND. Counted from cysteine to phenylalanine, this CDR3 has 14 amino acids. The only DNA kept is the CDR3, 42 bases in frame from the first base. Germline trimming amounts to 4 bases on V and 5 bases on J, with 2 as the count of junction bases outside the gene matches. One collaborating source in Seattle enrolled patients during active infection and followed them longitudinally through the course of disease. Collaborating institutions collected whole blood in K2EDTA tubes following their own protocols. For TCRbeta analysis, collaborators shipped samples as frozen whole blood, isolated PBMCs, or DNA extracted from either of those sample types.

The source of the sample is a study of blood T cell repertoires in COVID-19 (dated by TCRdb to the early 2020s). Study-wide context: The collaborator samples originated in the United States, Italy and Spain and spanned the acute and convalescent phases of COVID-19. Deeply sampled blood TCRbeta repertoires from subjects exposed to, actively infected with, or recovered from COVID-19 were included in the dataset. Sample metadata almost always included a de-identified subject ID, COVID-19 status, age in years and sex. The samples were drawn from the first 160 participants of the ongoing ImmuneRACE study and from 1,254 subjects provided by 6 global collaborators. A freely available public database, intended as a resource for researchers studying the immune response to SARS-CoV-2, is where the repertoires were released. Where available, HLA class I and class II types were taken from metadata supplied by the sample provider and were not determined by assay-based typing. The material from the prospective study consisted of cDNA or gDNA derived from T cells, B-cell-depleted T cells, or PBMCs. Summary of the overall study and its limitations: How much clinical and demographic metadata was included differed by source and by participant, and the metadata was provided uncurated.

TCRbeta CDR3 regions were amplified from genomic DNA using the immunoSEQ Assay, a bias-controlled multiplex PCR. As for the authors' bioinformatics: The number of nucleated cells in each sample was estimated from the amplification of reference gene primers within the assay. To quantify the absolute abundance of each unique TCRbeta CDR3 rearrangement, sequence reads were collapsed and filtered. For each sample, productive Simpson clonality was calculated by taking the square root of Simpson's diversity index across productive rearrangements. TCRdb provides this immuneACCESS table in a form limited to in-frame rearrangements. Some clones are lacking; in checked studies, under half of them reflect an unresolved V gene, and why the rest are absent is not known. V and J calls and clone size are given by that table; D and trimming were obtained from the DNA. The sample table records about 480,000 clones; roughly 88% of these occur just once. The ten most abundant clones make up roughly 12% of the sample.

The TCR was taken from a woman in her forties or fifties with COVID-19, enrolled during active disease. Sequenced input: peripheral blood. This chain is built from TRBV19 and TRBJ2-2, with TRBD1 matching 9 junction bases. The sequenced DNA: TGTGCCAGTAGTAAGGACAGGGGAACCGGGGAGCTGTTTTTT. It translates to CASSKDRGTGELFF.